The entry below describes one T cell receptor beta chain. This entry belongs to a study of cytomegalovirus exposure and HLA in healthy donors. Germline assignment: CDR1 GTSNPN and CDR2 SVGIG (reference sequence). Trimming cost V 5 bases and J 1 base, with 11 bases left between them. CDR3 length: 13 residues. In the PCR, 60 Vbeta and 13 Jbeta primers were used. Produced via immunoSEQ multiplex PCR; TCRdb's table is partial and in-frame only. In the table there are tens of thousands of clones, around four fifths of which are singletons. Specimen: PBMCs. This sequence joins TRBV30 and TRBJ1-2, with no clear D. The source of this sequence is a man aged 30-40 years in good health and CMV-seronegative. The CDR3 region is CAWAYKINYGYTF. In DNA, the CDR3 is TGTGCCTGGGCTTACAAGATTAACTATGGCTACACCTTC.